This entry concerns a single T cell receptor (beta chain). This sample was included in a study of CD8 T cells in Susac syndrome. The RNA, roughly 0.5 to 1 ug, was put through reverse transcription using random hexamers. Via MiXCR, TCRdb re-called the immunoSEQ multiplex PCR reads, giving one row per CDR3 protein. The top ten clones hold roughly 0.88% of a sample with under 85,000 distinct CDR3 sequences, 90% to 95% of them seen once. V was pared by 0 bases and J by 2 bases, with 13 bases between. Germline CDR1 MNHEY, CDR2 SVGAGI. The CDR3 is 16 amino acids. Purification of the CD8+ and CD4+ T cells relied on negative isolation, and TEMRA cells underwent FACS enrichment.

The chain carries TRBV6-5 and TRBJ1-2; D call uncertain. The receptor was isolated from a human donor with Susac syndrome. Sequencing used CD8+ T cells from PBMCs. As DNA, the CDR3 is TGTGCCAGCAGTTACTCCAACCCCGTCCTGAACTATGGCTACACCTTC. This codes for CASSYSNPVLNYGYTF.